A selection of T cell receptor beta chains follows, all from one sample in a study of graft-versus-host responses after intestinal transplantation. The antigens for these receptors are not known. The data were produced by immunoSEQ multiplex PCR, yet TCRdb's version contains in-frame clones alone and is incomplete. The sample records about 86,000 clones, roughly nine tenths being singletons. Here the sequenced sample was unstimulated CD8+ T cells sorted from spleen or lymph node cells, taken before intestinal transplant. The receptors shown here come from a human donor who received an intestinal transplant. CDR3s include the opening cysteine and the closing phenylalanine or tryptophan. A D gene is named only where the DNA matches it firmly. Clone size appears in some rows only: once, few, many, or a class for an expanded clone.

>-|-|TRBV30|TRBJ1-1
TGTGCCTGGGGCCGCTTGAACACTGAAGCTTTCTTT
CAWGRLNTEAFF
>TRBD1|once|TRBV6-1|TRBJ1-5
TGTGCCAGCATGAGGGACAGGGACGGCAATCAGCCCCAGCATTTT
CASMRDRDGNQPQHF
>TRBD1|-|TRBV7-9|TRBJ2-7
TGTGCCAGCAGCCTGGTAGGACAGGGTATTTACGAGCAGTACTTC
CASSLVGQGIYEQYF
>TRBD2|-|TRBV5-1|TRBJ2-5
TGCGCCAGCAGCCCCGGGGGGGAGCTCCAAGAGACCCAGTACTTC
CASSPGGELQETQYF
>-|-|TRBV18|TRBJ1-1
TGTGCCAGCTCACCCGTCCGGGGGGAAGCTTTCTTT
CASSPVRGEAFF
>TRBD1|-|TRBV27|TRBJ2-3
TGTGCCAGCAGTCCAACGACAGGGAACCCTCCAGATACGCAGTATTTT
CASSPTTGNPPDTQYF
>-|-|TRBV4-3|TRBJ1-1
TGCGCCAGCAGCCAAGACAGGGGTAGGACTGAAGCTTTCTTT
CASSQDRGRTEAFF
>TRBD1|-|TRBV7-9|TRBJ2-5
TGTGCCAGCAGCTCGGGACAGCTCCAAGAGACCCAGTACTTC
CASSSGQLQETQYF
>-|-|TRBV29-1|TRBJ1-2
TGCAGCGTTAGGGACTCGAACTATGGCTACACCTTC
CSVRDSNYGYTF
>-|-|TRBV6-5|TRBJ2-5
TGTGCCAGCAGTTACCCGCCGGAGGAGACCCAGTACTTC
CASSYPPEETQYF
>TRBD1|few|TRBV6-5|TRBJ2-7
TGTGCCACCGGGACAGGGGCAAATTACGAGCAGTACTTC
CATGTGANYEQYF
>-|-|TRBV6-5|TRBJ1-6
TGTGCCAGCAGTGACAGCCTCCATAATTCACCCCTCCACTTT
CASSDSLHNSPLHF
>TRBD2|-|TRBV5-1|TRBJ2-1
TGCGCCAGCAGCTTGGGACCGGGAGGAGGTAAGAATGAGCAGTTCTTC
CASSLGPGGGKNEQFF
>TRBD2|-|TRBV2|TRBJ2-7
TGTGCCAGCAGTGGACTAGCTTACGAGCAGTACTTC
CASSGLAYEQYF
>-|-|TRBV5-6|TRBJ2-5
TGTGCCAGCAGCTTGGGGGCAGCGAAGGCGGGGACCCAGTACTTC
CASSLGAAKAGTQYF
>-|-|TRBV5-4|TRBJ2-3
TGTGCCAGCAGCTTGTACACCTCAGATACGCAGTATTTT
CASSLYTSDTQYF
>-|-|TRBV19|TRBJ1-2
TGTGCCAGTAGCGAAAAGACCAGGGTATCGGATGGCTACACCTTC
CASSEKTRVSDGYTF
>-|-|TRBV4-1|TRBJ2-3
TGCGCCAGCAGCTTACTCACCACAGATACGCAGTATTTT
CASSLLTTDTQYF
>TRBD1|-|TRBV2|TRBJ1-2
TGTGCCAGCAGCGACAGGGGTCGGGGCTACACCTTC
CASSDRGRGYTF
>-|-|TRBV18|TRBJ1-1
TGTGCCAGCTCACCCCAAGGGCGGGGGAACACTGAAGCTTTCTTT
CASSPQGRGNTEAFF
>-|-|TRBV18|TRBJ1-1
TGTGCCAGCTCACCACTTACAGGGAGACCCACTGAAGCTTTCTTT
CASSPLTGRPTEAFF
>TRBD1|-|TRBV4-2|TRBJ2-3
TGTGCCAGCAGCCAAGATGTAGGGGGCTCGGCAGATACGCAGTATTTT
CASSQDVGGSADTQYF
>-|-|TRBV5-1|TRBJ2-2
TGCGCCAGCAGCCCCGGAGGGGGCCGGGAGCTGTTTTTT
CASSPGGGRELFF
>TRBD1|once|TRBV19|TRBJ2-7
TGTGCCAGTAGTATGGGGCAGGGGGCCCACGAGCAGTACTTC
CASSMGQGAHEQYF
>TRBD2|few|TRBV30|TRBJ2-7
TGTGCCTGGAGTGTCGGGGGGACCTACGAGCAGTACTTC
CAWSVGGTYEQYF
>-|-|TRBV5-1|TRBJ1-1
TGCGCCAGCAGCGGACGGGACACGGACACTGAAGCTTTCTTT
CASSGRDTDTEAFF
>TRBD1|once|TRBV11-2|TRBJ2-7
TGTGCCAGCAGCTTTGGGACAGGGGGCAGCTTCGGGTCCTACGAGCAGTACTTC
CASSFGTGGSFGSYEQYF
>-|once|TRBV28|TRBJ1-1
TGTGCCAGCAGTTTGAGGTGGATCCGGAACACTGAAGCTTTCTTT
CASSLRWIRNTEAFF
>-|-|TRBV6-5|TRBJ1-1
TGTGCCAGCAGTTACAGTTCGGACATTGAAGCTTTCTTT
CASSYSSDIEAFF
>-|-|TRBV6-5|TRBJ2-7
TGTGCCAGCAGTTACTCAACAGGGAACGACGAGCAGTACTTC
CASSYSTGNDEQYF
>-|once|TRBV4-1|TRBJ1-3
TGCGCCAGCAGCCAAGAATCCACAGACTCTGGAAACACCATATATTTT
CASSQESTDSGNTIYF
>TRBD1|-|TRBV4-2|TRBJ1-2
TGTGCCAGCAGCCAAGACATCAGCCCTCGGACAGGAGTTTATGGCTACACCTTC
CASSQDISPRTGVYGYTF
>TRBD1|-|TRBV5-1|TRBJ2-7
TGCGCCAGCAGCTTGACAGGGGACGAGCAGTACTTC
CASSLTGDEQYF
>-|-|TRBV10-1|TRBJ1-3
TGCGCCGGGGGGACGGCAATCTCTGGAAACACCATATATTTT
CAGGTAISGNTIYF
>TRBD1|-|TRBV7-8|TRBJ2-7
TGTGCCAGCAGCTTAGCACCACAGGGGGCCTATTACGAGCAGTACTTC
CASSLAPQGAYYEQYF
>TRBD1|few|TRBV13|TRBJ1-1
TGTGCCAGCAGCCCCGACAGGGGGGCGGTCACGAACACTGAAGCTTTCTTT
CASSPDRGAVTNTEAFF
>-|-|TRBV2|TRBJ2-7
TGTGCCAGCAGTCTCAGAGAGGACTTTTCCTACGAGCAGTACTTC
CASSLREDFSYEQYF
>-|-|TRBV5-4|TRBJ2-3
TGTGCCAGCAGCGTGGCTAGCGCATCGACGGATACGCAGTATTTT
CASSVASASTDTQYF
>-|once|TRBV28|TRBJ1-2
TGTGCCAGCAGTCCACTTTGGAGGGTCTACACCTTC
CASSPLWRVYTF
>-|once|TRBV4-1|TRBJ2-7
TGCGCCAGCAGCCCCTCTGGGTTAGTCGGTACCCCAACAGGGCTCTACGAGCAGTACTTC
CASSPSGLVGTPTGLYEQYF
>-|-|TRBV13|TRBJ1-2
TGTGCCAGCAGCTCCGGACAGACCCTAAGTGGCTACACCTTC
CASSSGQTLSGYTF
>TRBD2|-|TRBV9|TRBJ2-7
TGTGCCAGCAACCCAAGCGGGGGTCATTACGAGCAGTACTTC
CASNPSGGHYEQYF